Following are 29 T cell receptor beta chains from one sample sequenced in a study of beta chain features in type 1 diabetes. Sequenced material consisted of expressed TCRB transcripts (all of the isolated RNA was reverse transcribed). The data were produced by immunoSEQ multiplex PCR, yet TCRdb's version contains in-frame clones alone and is incomplete. Of 300,000 to 350,000 clones listed, roughly 8% are singletons. Sequenced sample: central memory CD4+ T cells from blood. The receptors here all came from a woman in her late teens or twenties in good health.

This clone was counted a few times. The chain employs TRBV11-2 and TRBJ2-7, with no clear D. CDR1 is SGHAT, CDR2 FQNNGV, per germline. V lost 3 bases and J lost 6, with 12 bases in between. The CDR3 is 13 residues long. The CDR3 spells CASSFWGGSEQYF. The CDR3 nucleotides are TGTGCCAGCAGCTTCTGGGGTGGGTCCGAGCAGTACTTC.

V is TRBV9 and J is TRBJ2-1; 10 bases map to TRBD2. Germline V gene data show CDR1 as SGDLS and CDR2 as YYNGEE. The CDR3 has 16 amino acids. Trimming cost V 3 bases and J 2 bases; bases outside gene matches: 5. The CDR3 DNA sequence: TGTGCCAGCAGCGCGGCTAGCGGGAGAACCTACAATGAGCAGTTCTTC. Protein sequence: CASSAASGRTYNEQFF.

This clone came up a few times. V is TRBV20-1 and J is TRBJ2-1; D not certain. Trimming removed 7 bases at V and 6 bases at J, with 10 bases between. The CDR3 is 11 amino acids. CDR1 and CDR2 from the germline V gene are DFQATT and SNEGSKA (reference sequence). The CDR3 bases are TGCAGTGGGGTAGGGCGCAATGAGCAGTTCTTC. Protein sequence: CSGVGRNEQFF.

The V and J genes are TRBV4-1 and TRBJ2-1; 7 nucleotides align to TRBD1. This CDR3 comprises 15 residues. Germline lookup yields CDR1 MGHRA and CDR2 YSYEKL. Germline trimming cut 0 bases from V and 4 bases from J; bases unmatched to any gene: 3. The CDR3 coding sequence is TGCGCCAGCAGCCAAGATTGGGACAGATACAATGAGCAGTTCTTC. Its protein is CASSQDWDRYNEQFF.

Here the CDR3 reads CASSLVLAQETQYF. DNA of the CDR3: TGTGCCAGCAGCTTAGTTCTAGCCCAAGAGACCCAGTACTTC. The chain links TRBV5-4 to TRBJ2-5; D might be TRBD2 (5 bases). The CDR3 length is 14 residues. Trimming took 2 bases from V and 1 from J, leaving 9 bases between them. Germline V gene data show CDR1 as SGHNT and CDR2 as YYREEE (reference sequence).

In this sample, this clone turned up a few times. The V and J genes are TRBV4-2 and TRBJ1-5; a possible D gene is TRBD1 (5 bases). Germline V CDR1 and CDR2: LGHNA, YNFKEQ. Trimming took 3 bases from V and 11 from J, leaving 14 bases between them. This CDR3 is 13 amino acids long. CDR3 DNA sequence: TGTGCCAGCAGCCAGCATCGGGGGGAAGCCCAGCATTTT. It yields the protein CASSQHRGEAQHF.

The chain joins TRBV7-3 to TRBJ2-3, with D perhaps TRBD2 (6 bases). CDR1 and CDR2 from the germline V gene are SGHTA and FQGTGA. CDR3 length: 15 amino acids. Trimming removed 3 bases from V and 3 bases from J, with 13 bases in between. CDR3 sequence: CASSLRRGVTDTQYF. The CDR3, as DNA: TGTGCCAGCAGCTTGAGGCGGGGAGTTACAGATACGCAGTATTTT.

As to this clone: Additional DNA sequences in this sample encode the identical CDR3. The genes are TRBV5-6 and TRBJ2-5, with unresolved D. The CDR3 has 11 amino acids. V dropped 1 base and J dropped 4 bases, with 2 bases sitting between them. In germline, CDR1 is SGHDT, CDR2 YYEEEE. The CDR3 nucleotides read TGTGCCAGCAGCTTGTTAGAGACCCAGTACTTC. This codes for CASSLLETQYF.

The chain recombines TRBV4-2 with TRBJ2-3; 10 nucleotides align to TRBD2. Germline V gene sequence: CDR1 LGHNA, CDR2 YNFKEQ. Trimming took 4 bases from V and 2 from J; bases not matched to a gene: 6. The CDR3 is 16 residues long. CDR3 in DNA: TGTGCCAGCAGCCCCGGCGGGACTAGCGTCACAGATACGCAGTATTTT. Encoded protein: CASSPGGTSVTDTQYF.

This clone was counted between two and nine times. The J gene is TRBJ2-1, the V gene TRBV2; TRBD2 matches at 9 bases. The CDR3 runs to 14 residues. Germline loops: CDR1 SNHLY, CDR2 FYNNEI. J lost 6 bases, V lost 4 bases, and 4 bases had no gene match. CDR3: CASSAGTSLNEQFF. CDR3 nucleotides: TGTGCCAGCAGTGCCGGGACTAGCCTCAATGAGCAGTTCTTC.

This clone has a handful of counts. The chain has TRBV2 and TRBJ2-7, with no clear D. Trimming removed 6 bases at V and 5 bases at J, with 14 bases between. CDR1 is SNHLY and CDR2 is FYNNEI in the germline V gene. CDR3 length: 13 amino acids. The CDR3 reads CASSGPKVHEQYF. Here the CDR3 DNA reads TGTGCCAGCAGCGGACCGAAGGTACACGAGCAGTACTTC.

This clone was detected ten times or more. The gene calls are TRBV23-1 and TRBJ2-5; D tentatively fits TRBD1 or TRBD2 (7 bases each). TRBV23-1 is identified as an open reading frame with a role that is uncertain. The CDR3 runs to 13 residues. The germline V and J ends were trimmed by 9 bases and 5 bases, with 16 bases remaining between them. The CDR3 DNA reads TGCGCCAGTGCACAGGGGAGGGGGGAGACCCAGTACTTC. Encoded protein: CASAQGRGETQYF.

This clone showed up just a few times. The rearrangement joins TRBV7-2 to TRBJ2-5, with D tentatively TRBD2 (5 bases). V lost 5 bases and J lost 1, with 17 bases in between. Germline V gene data show CDR1 as SGHTA and CDR2 as FQGNSA. There are 16 residues in the CDR3. CDR3 amino acids: CASSAYTSWSQETQYF. The CDR3 coding sequence is TGTGCCAGCAGCGCATATACTAGTTGGAGCCAAGAGACCCAGTACTTC.

This clone was seen a few times. V and J are TRBV20-1 and TRBJ2-5; no firm D call. This CDR3 has 11 amino acids. V was pared by 3 bases and J by 5 bases, with 7 bases between. The V gene's germline CDR1 is DFQATT and CDR2 SNEGSKA (reference sequence). The CDR3 here is CSASGSETQYF. The CDR3 coding sequence is TGCAGTGCTAGTGGGTCTGAGACCCAGTACTTC.

There are a few counts of this clone. This chain uses TRBV25-1 with TRBJ2-5, with 12 nucleotides matching TRBD2. CDR3 length: 15 amino acids. Germline values: CDR1 MGHDK, CDR2 SYGVNS. Trimming cost V 8 bases and J 0 bases; bases outside gene matches: 4. In DNA form, the CDR3 reads TGTGCCAGCCGCAGGACTAGCGGGAACCAAGAGACCCAGTACTTC. Amino acids: CASRRTSGNQETQYF.

The chain joins TRBV9 to TRBJ2-3; D gene unclear. The CDR3 runs to 15 residues. The germline V and J ends were trimmed by 0 bases and 1 base, with 9 bases remaining between them. CDR1 and CDR2 from the germline V gene are SGDLS and YYNGEE. CDR3 amino acids: CASSVVAKGTDTQYF. The DNA for the CDR3 is TGTGCCAGCAGCGTAGTGGCTAAAGGCACAGATACGCAGTATTTT.

This chain uses TRBV6-1 with TRBJ2-7; 7 bases fit TRBD1. Trimming took 1 base from V and 4 from J; bases not matched to a gene: 7. Germline CDR1 reads MNHNS; CDR2 reads SASEGT. This CDR3 is built from 15 residues. The CDR3 DNA follows: TGTGCCAGCAGTGAAGGGGGGACAGAGTTTTACGAGCAGTACTTC. Translation: CASSEGGTEFYEQYF.

The rearrangement joins TRBV7-8 to TRBJ2-7; D not certain. V shed 5 bases and J shed 2 bases, with 13 bases lying between them. CDR3 length equals 14 residues. Per germline, CDR1 SGHVS and CDR2 FQNEAQ. The CDR3 region has the DNA TGTGCCAGCAGCCCTCAGCCGAATACCTACGAGCAGTACTTC. It is translated as CASSPQPNTYEQYF.

The chain carries TRBV29-1 and TRBJ1-2; 7 bases align to TRBD1. The ends lost 7 bases at V and 3 bases at J; junction bases unmatched: 8. The CDR3 sequence is 13 residues long. Germline lookup yields CDR1 SQVTM and CDR2 ANQGSEA. CDR3 region: CSDRRDRHYGYTF. DNA of the CDR3: TGCAGCGACCGACGGGACAGACACTATGGCTACACCTTC.

About this clone itself: At the DNA level, this CDR3 is encoded by other sequences in the same sample as well. This sequence joins TRBV20-1 and TRBJ2-3, with no clear D. The CDR3 covers 10 residues. With 5 bases removed from V and 5 bases from J, the gap between germline ends came to 5 bases. Germline V lookup: CDR1 DFQATT, CDR2 SNEGSKA (reference sequence). The CDR3 nucleotides are TGCAGTGCTCGACAAGATACGCAGTATTTT. Amino acid sequence: CSARQDTQYF.

This clone showed up just a few times. J is TRBJ2-2 and V is TRBV10-3; either TRBD1 or TRBD2 may supply D (5 bases each). Looked up from germline, CDR1 is ENHRY and CDR2 is SYGVKD. The CDR3 is 13 amino acids. Trimming cost V 10 bases and J 2 bases, with 11 bases left between them. CDR3 sequence: CATGTANTGELFF. The CDR3 DNA sequence: TGTGCCACCGGGACCGCTAACACCGGGGAGCTGTTTTTT.

This clone was seen a handful of times. Other DNA sequences in the sample encode the same CDR3. V usage is TRBV9 and J usage is TRBJ2-7, with 8 positions matching TRBD1. The germline gives CDR1 SGDLS, CDR2 YYNGEE. The CDR3 is 15 amino acids. Trimming at V came to 0 bases and at J to 3 bases, leaving 5 bases not matched to a gene. The CDR3 region is CASSVAPGQGYEQYF. CDR3 in DNA: TGTGCCAGCAGCGTAGCGCCAGGACAGGGCTACGAGCAGTACTTC.

This clone has just a few counts. The chain has TRBV9 and TRBJ2-7; weak D call: TRBD2 (5 bases). The CDR3 is made up of 14 amino acids. The germline CDR1 and CDR2 sequences are SGDLS and YYNGEE. Trimming stripped 7 bases from V and 0 bases from J, with 14 bases between. CDR3 protein: CASARRSNSYEQYF. CDR3 sequence (DNA): TGTGCCAGCGCGAGGAGGTCAAACTCCTACGAGCAGTACTTC.

A few counts support this clone. DNA for the CDR3: TGCGCCAGCAGCCAAATGCGACTGGCGAACTATGGCTACACCTTC. Translated, it gives CASSQMRLANYGYTF. The chain joins TRBV4-3 to TRBJ1-2; D gene unclear. In germline, CDR1 is LGHNA, CDR2 YSLEER. The CDR3 contains 15 residues. Between the trimmed V and J ends, which lost 2 bases and 2 bases, there was a span of 12 bases.

This clone appeared a few times. The chain couples TRBV29-1 to TRBJ1-2, with D maybe TRBD1 (5 bases). CDR3 length equals 14 residues. Between the trimmed V and J ends, which lost 1 base and 0 bases, there was a span of 9 bases. The germline CDR1 and CDR2 sequences are SQVTM and ANQGSEA. CDR3 sequence reads: CSVEGRGTNYGYTF. CDR3 DNA sequence: TGCAGCGTTGAAGGTCGGGGGACTAACTATGGCTACACCTTC.

V and J are TRBV7-2 and TRBJ1-2; 9 bases agree with TRBD1. CDR1 is SGHTA and CDR2 is FQGNSA in the germline V gene. The CDR3 runs 15 residues. The junction had 10 bases not matched to a gene; V was cut back by 3 bases and J by 8 bases. The CDR3 coding sequence is TGTGCCAGCAGCTTGAATTCGGGACAGGGAGGCGGCTACACCTTC. This encodes CASSLNSGQGGGYTF.

This clone came up a few times. This chain uses TRBV7-8 with TRBJ2-5, with 7 bases fitting TRBD2. The CDR3 has 15 amino acids. CDR1 is SGHVS and CDR2 is FQNEAQ in the germline V gene. V trimming: 7 bases; J trimming: 5 bases; junction bases outside the gene matches: 13. The CDR3 reads CASMGPGGRGETQYF. In nucleotides, the CDR3 is TGTGCCAGCATGGGGCCGGGAGGCCGAGGTGAGACCCAGTACTTC.

This clone was seen only a few times. The genes are TRBV19 and TRBJ1-5, with TRBD1 as a possible D gene (6 bases). Per germline, CDR1 LNHDA and CDR2 SQIVND (reference sequence). The ends were cut back, 6 bases at V and 4 bases at J, with 13 bases in the middle. CDR3 length: 14 residues. CDR3 DNA: TGTGCCAGTAGAAAGGGACAAGTTAATCAGCCCCAGCATTTT. Amino acid sequence: CASRKGQVNQPQHF.

The chain joins TRBV7-9 to TRBJ2-5; D unresolved. The CDR3 covers 12 residues. V was cut by 5 bases and J by 4 bases, with 8 bases left in between. The germline gives CDR1 SEHNR, CDR2 FQNEAQ (reference sequence). As DNA, the CDR3 is TGTGCCAGCAGCAGGCACGGAGAGACCCAGTACTTC. Its translation: CASSRHGETQYF.